A selection of T cell receptor beta chains follows, all from one sample in a study of blood T cell repertoires in COVID-19. Profiling relied on immunoSEQ multiplex PCR, and the TCRdb table lists in-frame clones only, not all of them. The sample gives 290,000 or so clones, approximately 85% of which show up once; approximately 5.1% is in the top ten. Sequenced material: peripheral blood. These receptors were obtained from a middle-aged man with active or convalescent COVID-19. Both conserved end residues are part of each CDR3.

j_gene,v_gene,len,CDR3aa
TRBJ2-1,TRBV9,20,CASSVGSPGLAGGGYNEQFF
TRBJ2-7,TRBV6-5,14,CASSPPGGPYEQYF
TRBJ1-5,TRBV7-9,18,CASSATPVLGQGEQPQHF
TRBJ1-2,TRBV29-1,12,CSVIRGDYGYTF
TRBJ1-5,TRBV28,12,CASKYSNQPQHF
TRBJ1-1,TRBV6-2/TRBV6-3,13,CASSYGWEQGAFF
TRBJ2-3,TRBV5-4,16,CASSTTSGSTTDTQYF
TRBJ1-5,TRBV6-5,13,CASSKQGNQPQHF
TRBJ1-1,TRBV2,13,CASKGTGYTEAFF
TRBJ2-3,TRBV7-3,15,CASSLRGQSTDTQYF
TRBJ2-6,TRBV4-1,17,CASSLRGPPLGANVLTF
TRBJ2-5,TRBV2,12,CASGGLIPSEYF
TRBJ1-2,TRBV2,12,CASMKQGYGYTF
TRBJ1-2,TRBV3-1/TRBV3-2,17,CASSQDRTTSPGEGYTF
TRBJ1-2,TRBV12-3/TRBV12-4,13,CASTLDRYYGYTF
TRBJ1-1,TRBV12-5,13,CASGSTLNTEAFF
TRBJ1-2,TRBV25-1,15,CASSKDTWADYGYTF
TRBJ1-2,TRBV6-5,12,CASKRQGYGYTF
TRBJ2-2,TRBV24-1,13,CATGAMNTGELFF
TRBJ2-1,TRBV28,14,CASSLSSSYNEQFF
TRBJ2-3,TRBV29-1,10,CSVGIDTQYF
TRBJ2-7,TRBV6-2/TRBV6-3,14,CASSWTGGSYEQYF
TRBJ1-2,TRBV29-1,13,CSVFMGGNYGYTF
TRBJ2-3,TRBV5-1,14,CASSLGAGTDTQYF
TRBJ2-4,TRBV5-8,16,CASSKRPGQGSDIQYF
TRBJ2-7,TRBV9,17,CASSARTGASSIYEQYF
TRBJ1-2,TRBV9,16,CASSVGGQGDGYGYTF
TRBJ2-3,TRBV9,16,CASSVAGRAEGDTQYF
TRBJ1-3,TRBV25-1,15,CASGRGSGSGNTIYF
TRBJ1-1,TRBV10-3,13,CAIKRALNTEAFF
TRBJ2-2,TRBV7-2,15,CASSYRTGNTGELFF
TRBJ1-2,TRBV28,17,CASSEWTAGRLGLDYTF
TRBJ2-1,TRBV3-1/TRBV3-2,15,CASSQDSGSYNEQFF
TRBJ2-5,TRBV6-5,14,CASRGSKRGETQYF
TRBJ1-2,TRBV9,16,CASSGVGQGAIYGYTF
TRBJ1-1,TRBV6-5,14,CASRDRDRVVSAFF
TRBJ1-2,TRBV5-5,15,CASSFRPATNYGYTF
TRBJ1-5,TRBV30,13,CAWSVSRALPQHF
TRBJ2-1,TRBV21-1,16,CASSKVQGAAYNEQFF
TRBJ1-1,TRBV7-9,15,CASSNAREGRTEAFF
TRBJ2-4,TRBV21-1,16,CASSKRYRKAKNIQYF
TRBJ1-5,TRBV5-1,14,CASSLGTTNQPQHF
TRBJ1-2,TRBV27,15,CASSLGVGRPYGYTF
TRBJ2-4,TRBV7-3,14,CASILRLVIHIQYF
TRBJ1-4,TRBV13,14,CASSVTGGNEKLFF
TRBJ2-6,TRBV5-1,18,CASSSLGIRGLGANVLTF
TRBJ1-2,TRBV19,17,CASRDTSGTGPVYGYTF